This T cell receptor beta chain derives from a study of blood T cell repertoires in COVID-19. Across the study: Whether acute or convalescent, the COVID-19 samples came from the United States, Italy and Spain. Sources were T cells, B-cell-depleted T cells, or PBMCs; the material itself was cDNA or gDNA.

Per the original methods: Estimation of nucleated cell counts was performed using reference gene primer amplification. The data were produced by immunoSEQ multiplex PCR, yet TCRdb's version contains in-frame clones alone and is incomplete. V and J calls plus clone size are reproduced from that table; the DNA served to infer D and trimming. The sample shows 120,000 or so clones, about 85% of them seen only once. CDR1 and CDR2 from the germline V gene are MDHEN and SYDVKM. V was shortened by 5 bases and J by 8 bases, with 21 bases between the two germline ends. This CDR3 spans 16 amino acids. The sequencing input was peripheral blood. The clonotype originates from a woman older than 75 with acute or convalescent COVID-19. This chain joins TRBV28 and TRBJ2-2, with TRBD1 as a possible D gene (6 bases). The CDR3, as DNA: TGTGCCAGCAGTCTACCCACTCGACAGGCGTTTGGGGAGCTGTTTTTT. Translated, it gives CASSLPTRQAFGELFF.